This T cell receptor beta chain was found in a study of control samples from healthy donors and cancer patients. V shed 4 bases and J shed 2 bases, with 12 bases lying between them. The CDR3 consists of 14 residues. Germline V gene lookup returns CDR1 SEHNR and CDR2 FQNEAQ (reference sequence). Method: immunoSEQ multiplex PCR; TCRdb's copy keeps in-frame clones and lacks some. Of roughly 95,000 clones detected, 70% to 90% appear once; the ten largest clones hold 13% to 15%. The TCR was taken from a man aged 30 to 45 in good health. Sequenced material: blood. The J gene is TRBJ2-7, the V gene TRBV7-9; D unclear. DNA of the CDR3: TGTGCCAGCAGCTCGGACGTTACAACCTACGAGCAGTACTTC. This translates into CASSSDVTTYEQYF.